The clone carrying this T cell receptor beta chain was picked up one time. Its antigen is unidentified. This CDR3 contains 13 residues. Looked up from germline, CDR1 is SGHDT and CDR2 is YYEEEE. V was shortened by 4 bases and J by 5 bases, with 12 bases between the two germline ends. This sample was included in a study of B cell selection in AIRE deficiency. Findings and caveats of the study: Of over 3,500 shared Treg TCRbeta sequences, about 30% were healthy-only, 9.3% patient-only. Patient Tconv and Treg cells showed healthy-like TCRBV usage, CDR3 length, diversity. About a third of healthy-donor shared Treg TCRbeta sequences appeared in patient Tconv cells.

CD4+CD127+ cells were sorted as the conventional CD4 T cells. In the original workflow: About 120,000 patient and about 130,000 healthy donor in-frame TCRbeta sequences came from conventional T cells. The method was immunoSEQ multiplex PCR; TCRdb's version includes in-frame clones alone and lacks a portion of them. V and J calls and clone size are as listed in that table; D and trimming were resolved from the DNA. The top ten clones hold 0.2% to 0.3% of a sample with 25,000 to 30,000 clones, about 95% of them seen once. This TCR was sampled from a human donor in good health. The chain carries TRBV5-6 and TRBJ1-2; no firm D call. Material for sequencing was CD4+CD127+ conventional T cells sorted from PBMCs. CDR3 loop: CASSIPGIYGYTF. The DNA for the CDR3 is TGTGCCAGCAGCATCCCGGGGATATATGGCTACACCTTC.